The source of this T cell receptor beta chain is a study of early T cells in non-severe SARS-CoV-2 infection. Study-wide context: Chains were unpaired, as sequencing was done on bulk RNA from unsorted whole blood.

This clonotype was counted many times. TCRdb independently ran MiXCR on the 5' RACE reads; one entry per CDR3 protein. The sample holds tens of thousands of distinct CDR3 sequences, roughly 5.7% seen once. Germline CDR1 reads KGHSH; CDR2 reads LQKENI. V lost 6 bases, J lost 5 bases, and 19 bases lay in between. This CDR3 is 15 amino acids long. This TCR came from an adult who was a healthcare worker with PCR-confirmed SARS-CoV-2 infection or an uninfected control (not recorded which). The chain combines TRBV18 with TRBJ1-1; no clear D gene. Specimen: whole blood. In nucleotides, the CDR3 is TGTGCCAGCTCCGCCCAGGAGGGCGGTGGGACTGAAGCTTTCTTT. Translated, it gives CASSAQEGGGTEAFF.